What follows are 29 T cell receptor beta chains derived from one specimen sequenced in a study of T-cell reconstitution after alpha-beta-depleted transplantation in children. Library preparation (for TCRbeta) was performed with unique molecular identifiers. TCRdb re-called the PCR reads through MiXCR, storing one row per CDR3 protein. Of 540,000 or so distinct CDR3 sequences listed, 20% to 25% were seen once; the top ten hold 11% to 15%. The input for sequencing was PBMCs, mostly from graft donor cells, taken 360 days after TCRalphabeta/CD19-depleted stem cell transplant. All receptors come from a boy in the first two years of life who had a stem cell transplant for acute myeloid leukemia, so the T cells may come from the graft donor.

J is TRBJ2-2 and V is TRBV7-4; a weak D match, TRBD1 (5 bases). The germline V gene encodes CDR1 SGHVT and CDR2 SQSDAQ. The ends were cut back, 3 bases at V and 1 base at J, with 15 bases in the middle. CDR3 length equals 17 residues. The CDR3 nucleotides are TGTGCCAGCAGCTTGAGCGAGGCAGGGCTGAACACCGGGGAGCTGTTTTTT. It is translated as CASSLSEAGLNTGELFF.

This clonotype was found a few times. This chain links TRBV29-1 with TRBJ2-5; TRBD2 is a possible D gene (6 bases). Germline CDR1 SQVTM, CDR2 ANQGSEA. The CDR3 length is 15 residues. V lost 4 bases to trimming and J lost 3 bases, with 18 bases between them. CDR3 amino acids: CSVGRGLDSKETQYF. The CDR3 DNA reads as TGCAGCGTTGGGAGGGGCCTTGACTCTAAAGAGACCCAGTACTTC.

The chain recombines TRBV7-9 with TRBJ1-1; D gene uncertain. The CDR3 length is 15 residues. Germline values: CDR1 SEHNR, CDR2 FQNEAQ (reference sequence). The germline V and J ends were trimmed by 2 bases and 1 base, with 11 bases remaining between them. This CDR3 is CASSLQSLPNTEAFF. The CDR3, as DNA: TGTGCCAGCAGCTTACAATCTCTTCCGAACACTGAAGCTTTCTTT.

The gene calls are TRBV24-1 and TRBJ2-2, with D perhaps TRBD1 (6 bases). CDR3 length equals 16 residues. Trimming removed 6 bases at V and 0 bases at J, with 13 bases between. Looked up from germline, CDR1 is KGHDR and CDR2 is SFDVKD. CDR3 nucleotides: TGTGCCACCAGTCTCCGGGACAACGCGAACACCGGGGAGCTGTTTTTT. Its protein is CATSLRDNANTGELFF.

The chain carries TRBV27 and TRBJ1-5; perhaps TRBD1 as D (5 bases). Germline V gives CDR1 MNHEY, CDR2 SMNVEV (reference sequence). The CDR3 loop spans 13 amino acids. With 8 bases removed from V and 3 bases from J, the gap between germline ends came to 11 bases. In DNA form, the CDR3 reads TGTGCCAGCGGAATCAGGGACAATCAGCCCCAGCATTTT. This codes for CASGIRDNQPQHF.

This clonotype was observed at least ten times. The V gene is TRBV11-3, the J gene TRBJ1-1, with 11 nucleotides matching TRBD1. This CDR3 comprises 17 residues. From germline, CDR1 is SGHNT and CDR2 YENEEA. J gave up 1 base and V 1 base, and 5 bases lay outside the gene matches. The CDR3 DNA sequence: TGTGCCAGCAGCTTAGGGGACAGGGGGTCTCCGAACACTGAAGCTTTCTTT. Protein sequence: CASSLGDRGSPNTEAFF. The full variable domain, in which reference TRBV11-3 and TRBJ1-1 provide the parts outside the CDR3, is EAGVVQSPRYKIIEKKQPVAFWCNPISGHNTLYWYLQNLGQGPELLIRYENEEAVDDSQLPKDRFSAERLKGVDSTLKIQPAELGDSAVYLCASSLGDRGSPNTEAFFGQGTRLTVV.

In this sample, this clonotype turned up once. This sequence joins TRBV27 and TRBJ2-7; D possibly corresponds to TRBD2 (6 bases). V gave up 0 bases and J gave up 0 bases, with 9 bases separating them. The CDR3 consists of 15 residues. Germline values: CDR1 MNHEY, CDR2 SMNVEV (reference sequence). The CDR3 loop is CASSLSGTHSYEQYF. The CDR3 region has the DNA TGTGCCAGCAGTTTATCGGGGACTCACTCCTACGAGCAGTACTTC.

This chain joins TRBV18 and TRBJ1-3, with D possibly matching TRBD1 (6 bases). This CDR3 has 14 residues. From germline, CDR1 is KGHSH and CDR2 LQKENI. V lost 8 bases and J lost 0, with 11 bases in between. CDR3 residues: CASATGTSGNTIYF. Written as DNA, the CDR3 is TGTGCCAGCGCTACAGGGACCTCTGGAAACACCATATATTTT.

The chain is built from TRBV27 and TRBJ2-4; 9 nucleotides agree with TRBD1. This CDR3 region has 13 residues. The germline V gene encodes CDR1 MNHEY and CDR2 SMNVEV (reference sequence). The V gene end was trimmed by 8 bases and the J gene end by 6 bases; junction bases not matched to a gene: 5. In nucleotides, the CDR3 is TGTGCCAGCGGCGGGGGACAGGGAAACATTCAGTACTTC. Amino acid sequence: CASGGGQGNIQYF.

This chain links TRBV12-3 or TRBV12-4 with TRBJ2-1; no clear D. The CDR3 is 15 residues long. V was pared by 6 bases and J by 6 bases, with 18 bases between. This CDR3 reads CASSPDLTPGNEQFF. CDR3 sequence (DNA): TGTGCCAGCAGCCCAGACCTGACCCCGGGCAATGAGCAGTTCTTC.

This clonotype was counted between two and nine times. J is TRBJ2-5 and V is TRBV6-1; D might be TRBD1 (6 bases). Germline CDR1 reads MNHNS; CDR2 reads SASEGT. The CDR3 length is 13 residues. V lost 7 bases, J lost 4 bases, and 13 bases lay in between. The CDR3 sequence is CASNTGSGETQYF. The CDR3 nucleotides read TGTGCCAGCAATACAGGGTCTGGAGAGACCCAGTACTTC.

The chain couples TRBV7-3 to TRBJ2-1; TRBD2 might be the D (7 bases). CDR1 is SGHTA and CDR2 is FQGTGA in the germline V gene. This CDR3 is built from 16 residues. The ends were cut back, 5 bases at V and 6 bases at J, with 20 bases in the middle. This chain's CDR3 is CASSPEGGGSINEQFF. Written as DNA, the CDR3 is TGTGCCAGCAGCCCCGAGGGCGGGGGCTCGATCAATGAGCAGTTCTTC.

Ten or more counts support this clonotype. The chain joins TRBV20-1 to TRBJ2-7, with 8 nucleotides matching TRBD1. Germline V gene data show CDR1 as DFQATT and CDR2 as SNEGSKA (reference sequence). This CDR3 region has 12 residues. V shed 6 bases and J 4 bases; nucleotides not matched to a gene: 5. The CDR3 is CSATQGGYEQYV. DNA of the CDR3: TGCAGTGCAACACAGGGGGGATACGAGCAGTACGTC.

There are many counts of this clonotype. The rearrangement uses TRBV29-1 and TRBJ1-1; 11 nucleotides match TRBD1. The CDR3 loop spans 12 amino acids. In germline, CDR1 is SQVTM, CDR2 ANQGSEA. V lost 8 bases to trimming and J lost 5 bases; unmatched junction nucleotides: 4. The CDR3 here is CSSGQGDTEAFF. The CDR3 DNA is TGCAGCTCGGGACAGGGGGATACTGAAGCTTTCTTT.

This clonotype was seen a handful of times. The chain uses TRBV5-4 and TRBJ2-5; D remains ambiguous. Trimming removed 4 bases from V and 7 bases from J, with 14 bases in between. The CDR3 is 13 residues long. Per germline, CDR1 SGHNT and CDR2 YYREEE (reference sequence). As DNA, the CDR3 is TGTGCCAGCAGCGAATTACCAGATGGGACCCAGTACTTC. This encodes CASSELPDGTQYF.

J is TRBJ2-5 and V is TRBV6-5; no clear D gene. Trimming removed 0 bases from V and 2 bases from J, with 16 bases in between. There are 17 residues in the CDR3. Germline lookup yields CDR1 MNHEY and CDR2 SVGAGI. The CDR3 DNA sequence: TGTGCCAGCAGTTACTCGCCAGGTAGCTACACACAAGAGACCCAGTACTTC. Protein product: CASSYSPGSYTQETQYF.

This clonotype occurred a few times. The rearrangement joins TRBV6-1 to TRBJ1-1; 7 bases match TRBD1. CDR1 and CDR2 from the germline V gene are MNHNS and SASEGT. The J segment lost 4 bases and the V segment lost 7 bases, leaving 9 bases of the junction unmatched. The CDR3 is 14 amino acids. Here the CDR3 DNA reads TGTGCCAGCACTAAGAACAGGGGTAGCACTGAAGCTTTCTTT. This sequence encodes CASTKNRGSTEAFF.

This clonotype occurred many times. The rearrangement uses TRBV15 and TRBJ2-1; perhaps TRBD1 as D (6 bases). Germline assignment: CDR1 LNHNV and CDR2 YYDKDF (reference sequence). The V end was cut by 4 bases, the J end by 0 bases, with 13 bases between. This CDR3 contains 16 residues. In nucleotides, the CDR3 is TGTGCCACCAGCACTTCGACAGGACCCTCCTACAATGAGCAGTTCTTC. It encodes CATSTSTGPSYNEQFF. Drawing the rest from reference TRBV15 and TRBJ2-1, the complete variable domain is DAMVIQNPRYQVTQFGKPVTLSCSQTLNHNVMYWYQQKSSQAPKLLFHYYDKDFNNEADTPDNFQSRRPNTSFCFLDIRSPGLGDTAMYLCATSTSTGPSYNEQFFGPGTRLTVL.

The chain employs TRBV5-1 and TRBJ2-7; no clear D. The CDR3 runs to 13 residues. Looked up from germline, CDR1 is SGHRS and CDR2 is YFSETQ. Trimming pared 3 bases from V and 3 bases from J, leaving 10 bases between. The CDR3 spells CASSSGPGYEQYV. CDR3 bases: TGCGCCAGCAGCTCTGGGCCTGGCTACGAGCAGTACGTC.

The V call is TRBV6-2 or TRBV6-3, the J call TRBJ2-1; D remains unclear. The CDR3 is made up of 16 amino acids. Trimming left V 5 bases short and J 3 bases short, with 17 bases between. CDR1 is MNHEY, CDR2 SVGEGT, per germline. The CDR3 nucleotides read TGTGCCAGCAGTCACTTGGGATCTTCTCTCTACAATGAGCAGTTCTTC. This encodes CASSHLGSSLYNEQFF.

In its sample, this clonotype was seen many times. The rearrangement uses TRBV5-1 and TRBJ2-2; 8 bases align to TRBD1. The CDR3 loop spans 15 amino acids. Trimming removed 5 bases from V and 6 bases from J; junction bases left unmatched: 9. CDR1 and CDR2 (germline): SGHRS, YFSETQ. The DNA for the CDR3 is TGCGCCAGCAGAAACCAGGGGGCCGGTCCCGGGGAGCTGTTTTTT. This sequence encodes CASRNQGAGPGELFF.

J is TRBJ2-3 and V is TRBV5-1, with D unclear. V lost 4 bases to trimming and J lost 2 bases, with 17 bases between them. The CDR3 sequence is 16 residues long. Germline CDR1 is SGHRS and CDR2 is YFSETQ. The CDR3 region is CASSHRPQQLTDTQYF. As DNA, the CDR3 is TGCGCCAGCAGCCACCGTCCCCAGCAGCTCACAGATACGCAGTATTTT.

This clonotype was seen a few times. This chain connects TRBV12-3 or TRBV12-4 to TRBJ2-3; no firm D call. The CDR3 runs 15 residues. Trimming took off 0 bases at V and 2 bases at J, with 9 bases between the two ends. The CDR3 region has the DNA TGTGCCAGCAGTTTAGCTAGCCTTCCCACAGATACGCAGTATTTT. This gives the protein CASSLASLPTDTQYF.

The V call is TRBV4-3, the J call TRBJ2-2; D is possibly TRBD1 (7 bases). This CDR3 is 16 amino acids long. From germline, CDR1 is LGHNA and CDR2 YSLEER. Deletions cut 4 bases from V and 4 bases from J, with 16 bases between. The DNA of the CDR3 is TGCGCCAGCAGCCCCCACTCAGGGGGGATCACCGGGGAGCTGTTTTTT. It yields the protein CASSPHSGGITGELFF.

This clonotype was counted at least ten times. The CDR3 protein is CASSRDRQETQYF. The CDR3 DNA sequence: TGTGCCAGCAGCCGAGACAGACAAGAGACCCAGTACTTC. This sequence joins TRBV7-3 and TRBJ2-5, with D perhaps TRBD1 (5 bases). CDR1 is SGHTA, CDR2 FQGTGA, per germline. Trimming left V 5 bases short and J 2 bases short, with 9 bases between. The CDR3 runs 13 residues.

This clonotype appeared a few times. CDR3 sequence reads: CACPGRTGNSPLHF. The CDR3 DNA is TGTGCCTGTCCTGGCAGGACAGGGAATTCACCCCTCCACTTT. The chain uses TRBV30 and TRBJ1-6, with 8 nucleotides matching TRBD1. V lost 6 bases, J lost 7 bases, and 8 bases stayed unmatched. This CDR3 comprises 14 residues. The V gene's germline CDR1 is GTSNPN and CDR2 SVGIG (reference sequence).

This clonotype was recorded at least ten times. The chain joins TRBV20-1 to TRBJ2-1; D perhaps matches TRBD2 (5 bases). The CDR3 runs to 15 residues. Germline values: CDR1 DFQATT, CDR2 SNEGSKA (reference sequence). V was clipped by 3 bases and J by 2 bases, with 14 bases between them. Written as DNA, the CDR3 is TGCAGTGCTAGCCGACTCCCCGGGACCTACAATGAGCAGTTCTTC. Its translation is CSASRLPGTYNEQFF.

This clonotype came up a few times. The chain links TRBV11-2 to TRBJ2-4; unclear D gene. The CDR3 loop spans 17 amino acids. The V and J ends lost 1 base and 0 bases respectively, with 13 bases between them. The V gene's germline CDR1 is SGHAT and CDR2 FQNNGV. CDR3 nucleotides: TGTGCCAGCAGCTTAGCCGGTTCGAGGCTAGCCAAAAACATTCAGTACTTC. It yields the protein CASSLAGSRLAKNIQYF.

This clonotype was seen many times. The chain couples TRBV28 to TRBJ2-3; D gene uncertain. With 5 bases removed from V and 2 bases from J, the gap between germline ends came to 14 bases. The germline V gene has CDR1 MDHEN and CDR2 SYDVKM. The CDR3 is 15 amino acids. CDR3 region: CASSPTGRTTDTQYF. CDR3 in DNA: TGTGCCAGCAGTCCTACCGGGCGCACCACAGATACGCAGTATTTT.